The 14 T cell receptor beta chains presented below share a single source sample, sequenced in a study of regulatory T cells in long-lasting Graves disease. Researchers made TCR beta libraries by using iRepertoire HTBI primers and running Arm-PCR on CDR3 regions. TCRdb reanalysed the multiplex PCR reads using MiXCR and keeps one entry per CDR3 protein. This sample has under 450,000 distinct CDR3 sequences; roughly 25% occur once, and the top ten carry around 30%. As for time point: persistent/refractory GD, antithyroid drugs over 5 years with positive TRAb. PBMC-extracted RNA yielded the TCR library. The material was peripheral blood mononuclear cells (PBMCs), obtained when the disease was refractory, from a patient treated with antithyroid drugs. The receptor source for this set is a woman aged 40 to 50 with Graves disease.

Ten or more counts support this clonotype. CDR3 protein: CASSLTGRELNSPLHF. Here the CDR3 DNA reads TGTGCCAGCAGTTTGACCGGCAGGGAGCTTAATTCACCCCTCCACTTT. The gene calls are TRBV12-3 or TRBV12-4 and TRBJ1-6; TRBD1 might be the D (5 bases). V was shortened by 3 bases and J by 6 bases, with 15 bases between the two germline ends. This CDR3 is 16 amino acids long.

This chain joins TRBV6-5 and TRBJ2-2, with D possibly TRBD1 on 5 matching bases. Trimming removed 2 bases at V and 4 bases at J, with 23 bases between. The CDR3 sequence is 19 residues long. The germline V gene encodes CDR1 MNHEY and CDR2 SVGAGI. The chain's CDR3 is CASSYLVSSGPEGTGELFF. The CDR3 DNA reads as TGTGCCAGCAGTTACCTCGTTTCCTCAGGGCCGGAAGGCACCGGGGAGCTGTTTTTT.

CDR3 sequence (DNA): TGTGCCAGCAGTCCAATGACTAGCGGGATTAGCACAGATACGCAGTATTTT. Its translation: CASSPMTSGISTDTQYF. This chain uses TRBV28 with TRBJ2-3, with 11 bases matching TRBD2. V lost 5 bases, J lost 0 bases, and 7 bases stayed unmatched. CDR3 length equals 17 residues. The germline V gene encodes CDR1 MDHEN and CDR2 SYDVKM. The full variable domain, its missing parts supplied by reference TRBV28 and TRBJ2-3, is DVKVTQSSRYLVKRTGEKVFLECVQDMDHENMFWYRQDPGLGLRLIYFSYDVKMKEKGDIPEGYSVSREKKERFSLILESASTNQTSMYLCASSPMTSGISTDTQYFGPGTRLTVL.

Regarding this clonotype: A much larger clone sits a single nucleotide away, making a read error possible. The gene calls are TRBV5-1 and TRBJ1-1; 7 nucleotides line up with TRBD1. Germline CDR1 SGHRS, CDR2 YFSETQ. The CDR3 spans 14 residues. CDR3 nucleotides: TGCGCCGGCAGTGAGCAGGGGGGATCACGTGAAGCTTTCTTT. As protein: CAGSEQGGSREAFF.

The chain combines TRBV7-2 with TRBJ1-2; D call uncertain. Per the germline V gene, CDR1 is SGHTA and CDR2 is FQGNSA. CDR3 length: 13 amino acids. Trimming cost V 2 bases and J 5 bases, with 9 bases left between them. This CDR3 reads CASSLNLVYGYTF. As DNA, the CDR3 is TGTGCCAGCAGCTTAAATTTGGTGTATGGCTACACCTTC.

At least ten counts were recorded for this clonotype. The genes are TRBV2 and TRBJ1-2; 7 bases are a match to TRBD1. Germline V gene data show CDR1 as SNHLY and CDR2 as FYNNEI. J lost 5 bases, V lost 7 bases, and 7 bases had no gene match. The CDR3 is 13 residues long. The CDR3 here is CASIRDRGYGYTF. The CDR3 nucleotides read TGTGCCAGCATCCGGGACAGAGGTTATGGCTACACCTTC. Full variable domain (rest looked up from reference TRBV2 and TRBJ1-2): EPEVTQTPSHQVTQMGQEVILRCVPISNHLYFYWYRQILGQKVEFLVSFYNNEISEKSEIFDDQFSVERPDGSNFTLKIRSTKLEDSAMYFCASIRDRGYGYTFGSGTRLTVV.

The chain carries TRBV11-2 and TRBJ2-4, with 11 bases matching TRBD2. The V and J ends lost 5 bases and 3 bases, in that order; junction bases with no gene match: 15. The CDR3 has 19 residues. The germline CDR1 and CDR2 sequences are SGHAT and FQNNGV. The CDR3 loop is CASSQRAIAGGPGKNIQYF. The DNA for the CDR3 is TGTGCCAGCAGCCAAAGGGCTATAGCGGGAGGGCCAGGCAAAAACATTCAGTACTTC. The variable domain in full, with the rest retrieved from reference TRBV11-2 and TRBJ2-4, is EAGVAQSPRYKIIEKRQSVAFWCNPISGHATLYWYQQILGQGPKLLIQFQNNGVVDDSQLPKDRFSAERLKGVDSTLKIQPAKLEDSAVYLCASSQRAIAGGPGKNIQYFGAGTRLSVL.

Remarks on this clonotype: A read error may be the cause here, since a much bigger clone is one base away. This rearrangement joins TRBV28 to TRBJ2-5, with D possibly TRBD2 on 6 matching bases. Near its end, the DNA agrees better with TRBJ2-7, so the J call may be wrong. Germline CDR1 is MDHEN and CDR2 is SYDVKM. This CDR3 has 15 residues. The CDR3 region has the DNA TGTGCCAGCAGTTTATACGCGGGGAGCTCCTACGAGCAGTACTTC. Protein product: CASSLYAGSSYEQYF.

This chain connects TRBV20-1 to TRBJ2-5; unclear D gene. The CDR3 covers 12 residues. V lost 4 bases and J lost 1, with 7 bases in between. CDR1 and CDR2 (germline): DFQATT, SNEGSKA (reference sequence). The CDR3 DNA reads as TGCAGTGCTAACTGGTTCCAAGAGACCCAGTACTTC. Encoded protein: CSANWFQETQYF.

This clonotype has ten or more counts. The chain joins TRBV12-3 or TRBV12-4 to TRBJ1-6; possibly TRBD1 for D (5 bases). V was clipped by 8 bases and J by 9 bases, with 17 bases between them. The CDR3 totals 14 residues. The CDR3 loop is CASGYGQGGSPLHF. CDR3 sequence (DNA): TGTGCCAGCGGATATGGGCAGGGTGGTTCACCCCTCCACTTT.

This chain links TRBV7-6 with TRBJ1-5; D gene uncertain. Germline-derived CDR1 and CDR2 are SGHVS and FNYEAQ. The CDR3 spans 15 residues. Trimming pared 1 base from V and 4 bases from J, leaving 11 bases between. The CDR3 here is CASSLGVGLNQPQHF. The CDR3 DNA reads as TGTGCCAGCAGCTTAGGAGTGGGCCTTAATCAGCCCCAGCATTTT.

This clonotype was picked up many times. CDR3 sequence reads: CATSDLLAGRETQYF. The CDR3 DNA is TGTGCCACCAGTGATTTGCTAGCGGGGCGGGAGACCCAGTACTTC. V gene TRBV24-1 combines with J gene TRBJ2-5; TRBD2 matches at 9 bases. Per germline, CDR1 KGHDR and CDR2 SFDVKD. This CDR3 spans 15 amino acids. The trim removed 0 bases at V and 5 bases at J, leaving 3 bases unmatched.

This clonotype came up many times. As DNA, the CDR3 is TGCAGTGCCCTAAGGCTTACTGAAGCTTTCTTT. This encodes CSALRLTEAFF. The chain links TRBV20-1 to TRBJ1-1; D unclear. CDR3 size: 11 residues. Deletions cut 6 bases from V and 5 bases from J, with 10 bases between. Germline assignment: CDR1 DFQATT and CDR2 SNEGSKA (reference sequence).

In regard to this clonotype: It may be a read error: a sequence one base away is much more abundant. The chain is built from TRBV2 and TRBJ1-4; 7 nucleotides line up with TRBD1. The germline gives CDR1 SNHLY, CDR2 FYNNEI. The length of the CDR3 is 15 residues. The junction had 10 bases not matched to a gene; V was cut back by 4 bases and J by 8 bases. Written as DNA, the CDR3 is TGTGCCAGCAGTGGAGCGAGGGGGCCTGGAGAAAAACTGTTTTTT. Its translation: CASSGARGPGEKLFF.